This T cell receptor beta chain was profiled in a study of blood T cells in healthy people across ages. Study-wide findings and caveats: Investigators treated diversity estimates from one million T cells as underestimates.

Turning to this clonotype: Its specificity is unknown.

The CDR3 totals 12 residues. V lost 3 bases and J 5 bases, leaving 5 bases between the germline ends. Isolated PBMCs totaled at least 6.5 million in each sample. Total RNA was extracted at no less than 6 micrograms per sample. It was with a sample-barcoded 5' primer and a J-beta primer mix that a second PCR of roughly 7 to 12 cycles was run. Paired-end reads containing CDR3 totaled no fewer than 3 million for each sample. Via MiXCR, TCRdb re-called the 5' RACE reads, giving one row per CDR3 protein. The sample carries 1.8 million or so distinct CDR3 sequences, 30% to 40% recorded once. The sequenced sample consisted of blood. The clonotype comes from a human donor in good health. The genes are TRBV12-3 or TRBV12-4 and TRBJ2-4, with D unclear. In DNA form, the CDR3 reads TGTGCCAGCAGTTTCGGGCAAAACATTCAGTACTTC. Protein: CASSFGQNIQYF.